This entry lists 29 T cell receptor beta chains sequenced from one sample in a study of breast tumors, draining lymph nodes, adjacent tissues. Each CDR3 protein gets one entry after TCRdb re-called the multiplex PCR reads with MiXCR. The sample shows some 150,000 distinct CDR3 sequences, about 20% of them seen only once. Breast cancer patients provided tissue from their axillary draining lymph nodes. Sequenced input: axillary lymph node tissue. These receptors came from a female donor with breast cancer. Some clones in this sample may be carry-over from other donors' samples.

Details on this clonotype: A read error is possible here, since a much larger clone lies one base away. The CDR3 ends on some other residue instead of the conserved phenylalanine or tryptophan, so this is likely a read error. V is TRBV6-5 and J is TRBJ1-2, with unresolved D. The germline gives CDR1 MNHEY, CDR2 SVGAGI. Trimming removed 6 bases at V and 0 bases at J, with 20 bases between. The CDR3 has 17 residues. CDR3 protein: CASRPRRPGIANYGYTS. CDR3 bases: TGTGCCAGCAGACCCCGTCGACCCGGGATTGCTAACTATGGCTACACCTCC.

In this sample, this clonotype turned up many times. The chain links TRBV28 to TRBJ2-7; tentatively, D is TRBD2 (6 bases). V gave up 5 bases and J gave up 3 bases, with 8 bases separating them. The germline gives CDR1 MDHEN, CDR2 SYDVKM. The CDR3 runs 12 residues. The DNA of the CDR3 is TGTGCCAGCAGTCAGGGACTCTACGAGCAGTACTTC. Its protein product is CASSQGLYEQYF.

J is TRBJ1-4 and V is TRBV28, with a weak D call TRBD1 (6 bases). CDR3 length: 16 residues. The germline CDR1 and CDR2 sequences are MDHEN and SYDVKM. V lost 5 bases to trimming and J lost 3 bases, with 16 bases between them. CDR3 sequence (DNA): TGTGCCAGCAGTACCCCCGGGGCAGGGGCTAATGAAAAACTGTTTTTT. Translated: CASSTPGAGANEKLFF.

As concerns this clonotype: Given a much more abundant clone one base away, this may be a read error. The chain joins TRBV30 to TRBJ2-1, with a weak D call TRBD2 (5 bases). From germline, CDR1 is GTSNPN and CDR2 SVGIG (reference sequence). This CDR3 has 15 amino acids. The CDR3 region has the DNA TGTGCCTTGAGTGGTCGCGGGCTGGCCTACAATGAGCAGTTCTTC. The encoded protein is CALSGRGLAYNEQFF.

With regard to this clonotype: A much larger clone lies one base from this, so it may be a read error. The chain couples TRBV7-2 to TRBJ2-2; D may be TRBD1 (6 bases). CDR3 length: 17 residues. The germline gives CDR1 SGHTA, CDR2 FQGNSA. V dropped 3 bases and J dropped 1 base, with 15 bases sitting between them. The CDR3 sequence: CASSFPRTVENTGELFF. The CDR3 DNA reads TGTGCCAGCAGCTTCCCACGGACAGTGGAGAACACCGGGGAGCTGTTTTTT.

This clonotype showed up many times. The chain uses TRBV7-9 and TRBJ2-1; D might be TRBD1 or TRBD2, each matching 5 bases. The CDR3 loop spans 12 amino acids. Germline-derived CDR1 and CDR2 are SEHNR and FQNEAQ (reference sequence). V was pared by 1 base and J by 8 bases, with 6 bases between. The CDR3 sequence: CASSLVGDEQFF. CDR3 sequence (DNA): TGTGCCAGCAGCTTAGTGGGGGATGAGCAGTTCTTC.

The sample holds many counts of this clonotype. This sequence joins TRBV5-4 and TRBJ2-1; 13 positions match TRBD2. The CDR3 extends over 16 amino acids. Germline V gives CDR1 SGHNT, CDR2 YYREEE (reference sequence). Losses at the gene ends were 4 bases for V and 10 bases for J; bases not matched to a gene: 11. The CDR3 here is CASSPEWLLAGGEQFF. The CDR3 nucleotides are TGTGCCAGCAGCCCGGAGTGGCTACTAGCGGGAGGGGAGCAGTTCTTC.

This clonotype was observed many times. The rearrangement uses TRBV6-5 and TRBJ1-2, with TRBD1 as a possible D gene (6 bases). Germline V gene sequence: CDR1 MNHEY, CDR2 SVGAGI. The CDR3 contains 13 residues. Trimming stripped 8 bases from V and 4 bases from J, with 14 bases between. The CDR3 region is CASRAGAGYGYTF. The CDR3 DNA reads as TGTGCCAGCCGGGCGGGGGCGGGCTATGGCTACACCTTC.

This clonotype was recorded many times. The rearrangement joins TRBV11-2 to TRBJ2-1, with 11 bases fitting TRBD2. The CDR3 runs 15 residues. Germline V gives CDR1 SGHAT, CDR2 FQNNGV. The V gene end was trimmed by 5 bases and the J gene end by 7 bases; junction bases not matched to a gene: 7. CDR3 DNA sequence: TGTGCCAGCAGCCCTGGGACTAGCGGAGGAAATGAGCAGTTCTTC. This codes for CASSPGTSGGNEQFF.

About this clonotype itself: Given a much more abundant clone one base away, this may be a read error. The conserved phenylalanine or tryptophan is not found at the CDR3 terminus, so this likely reflects a read error. Because the CDR3's place on the DNA is in doubt, the DNA is left out and the CDR3 is given as listed by TCRdb. The V and J genes are TRBV27 and TRBJ2-1; TRBD2, the table's D call, was not compared with the DNA. The CDR3 spans 11 residues, counting both ends. Germline assignment: CDR1 MNHEY and CDR2 SMNVEV (reference sequence). CDR3 sequence reads: CASQTSGRVFS.

V is TRBV27 and J is TRBJ2-1; unclear D gene. Germline V gene lookup returns CDR1 MNHEY and CDR2 SMNVEV (reference sequence). The V gene lost 5 bases and the J gene lost 1 base, with 9 bases spanning the gap. This CDR3 is 14 amino acids long. Here the CDR3 reads CASSPTISYNEQFF. CDR3 sequence (DNA): TGTGCCAGCAGTCCTACTATTTCCTACAATGAGCAGTTCTTC.

V gene TRBV11-3 combines with J gene TRBJ2-7; 9 bases are a match to TRBD1. The germline gives CDR1 SGHNT, CDR2 YENEEA. This CDR3 has 14 residues. Germline trimming cut 5 bases from V and 9 bases from J; bases unmatched to any gene: 11. DNA of the CDR3: TGTGCCAGCAGCCTCTTTGGACAGGGGAGAGGGCAGTACTTC. It yields the protein CASSLFGQGRGQYF.

This clonotype was counted ten times or more. This rearrangement joins TRBV12-3 or TRBV12-4 to TRBJ2-1, with 10 bases lining up with TRBD2. Losses at the gene ends were 3 bases for V and 13 bases for J; bases not matched to a gene: 6. The CDR3 runs to 13 residues. The CDR3: CASSFTGTSAQFF. As DNA, the CDR3 is TGTGCCAGCAGTTTTACCGGGACTAGCGCCCAGTTCTTC.

In the case of this clonotype: This could be a read error, since a much larger clone is one nucleotide away. The rearrangement links TRBV5-5 to TRBJ2-1; 9 nucleotides align to TRBD1. The germline gives CDR1 SGHKS, CDR2 YYEKEE (reference sequence). The CDR3 length is 15 residues. With V trimmed by 3 bases and J by 7 bases, 8 bases remained unmatched. The CDR3, as DNA: TGTGCCAGCAGCTCGGGACAGGGCCTGAGGAATGAGCAGTTCTTC. Translating gives CASSSGQGLRNEQFF. The variable domain in full, with the rest retrieved from reference TRBV5-5 and TRBJ2-1, is DAGVTQSPTHLIKTRGQQVTLRCSPISGHKSVSWYQQVLGQGPQFIFQYYEKEERGRGNFPDRFSARQFPNYSSELNVNALLLGDSALYLCASSSGQGLRNEQFFGPGTRLTVL.

The chain combines TRBV7-2 with TRBJ2-3; D perhaps matches TRBD2 (6 bases). This CDR3 is 15 amino acids long. V dropped 5 bases and J dropped 8 bases, with 20 bases sitting between them. Germline V lookup: CDR1 SGHTA, CDR2 FQGNSA. The CDR3 DNA follows: TGTGCCAGCAGCCCTTTAGGAGGGGTTCCAGGTACGCAGTATTTT. This codes for CASSPLGGVPGTQYF.

This clonotype has ten or more counts. The rearrangement uses TRBV10-3 and TRBJ2-1; possibly TRBD1 or TRBD2 for D (6 bases each). Germline V CDR1 and CDR2: ENHRY, SYGVKD. CDR3 size: 15 residues. The CDR3 sequence is CAVGGGYRAYNEQFF. The CDR3 coding sequence is TGTGCAGTGGGGGGCGGGTATAGGGCCTACAATGAGCAGTTCTTC.

This clonotype has ten or more counts. V usage is TRBV14 and J usage is TRBJ2-7; D is undetermined. CDR3 length: 13 residues. V was shortened by 4 bases and J by 4 bases, with 11 bases between the two germline ends. Looked up from germline, CDR1 is SGHDN and CDR2 is FVKESK. The chain's CDR3 is CASSPSPRYEQYF. In DNA, the CDR3 is TGTGCCAGCAGCCCAAGCCCCAGATACGAGCAGTACTTC.

This clonotype occurred a few times. The chain's CDR3 is CASSPQAETQYF. The CDR3 DNA reads as TGTGCCAGCTCACCACAAGCGGAGACCCAGTACTTC. The chain joins TRBV18 to TRBJ2-5; D ambiguous. The germline V gene has CDR1 KGHSH and CDR2 LQKENI. The CDR3 spans 12 residues. V gave up 1 base and J gave up 5 bases, with 5 bases separating them.

As regards this clonotype: A much larger clone is a single base away; this may be a read error. The chain combines TRBV3-1 with TRBJ2-1, with 10 bases matching TRBD2. Losses at the gene ends were 1 base for V and 13 bases for J; bases not matched to a gene: 10. CDR3 length equals 15 residues. Germline V gene data show CDR1 as LGHDT and CDR2 as YNNKEL (reference sequence). CDR3: CASSQGMVLAGEQFF. As DNA, the CDR3 is TGTGCCAGCAGCCAAGGAATGGTCCTAGCGGGAGAACAGTTCTTC.

There are many counts of this clonotype. The rearrangement uses TRBV19 and TRBJ2-1; 9 nucleotides line up with TRBD1. This CDR3 is 15 amino acids long. Germline-derived CDR1 and CDR2 are LNHDA and SQIVND (reference sequence). Germline trimming cut 7 bases from V and 4 bases from J; bases unmatched to any gene: 8. The CDR3 reads CASTPGQGGYNEQFF. CDR3 in DNA: TGTGCCAGTACTCCGGGACAGGGAGGTTACAATGAGCAGTTCTTC.

As regards this clonotype: This may be a read error: a much more frequent sequence differs by one nucleotide. V usage is TRBV10-2 and J usage is TRBJ1-4, with a weak D call TRBD1 (5 bases). The CDR3 is 12 residues long. CDR1 and CDR2 from the germline V gene are WSHSY and SAAADI. The CDR3 protein is CASMGRGERLFF. The CDR3, as DNA: TGCGCCAGCATGGGGAGAGGGGAAAGACTGTTTTTT.

For this clonotype: A much larger clone sits a single nucleotide away, making a read error possible. This rearrangement joins TRBV18 to TRBJ2-5; no clear D gene. Trimming removed 8 bases at V and 0 bases at J, with 10 bases between. The CDR3 totals 13 residues. CDR1 and CDR2 from the germline V gene are KGHSH and LQKENI. CDR3 protein: CASPVRDQETQYF. The CDR3 nucleotides read TGTGCCAGCCCTGTAAGGGACCAAGAGACCCAGTACTTC.

This clonotype was observed many times. V usage is TRBV20-1 and J usage is TRBJ1-2, with a weak D call TRBD1 (5 bases). The CDR3 is 13 residues long. Germline V CDR1 and CDR2: DFQATT, SNEGSKA (reference sequence). Trimming stripped 3 bases from V and 8 bases from J, with 16 bases between. The CDR3 loop is CSARDGTPGGYTF. CDR3 nucleotide sequence: TGCAGTGCTAGGGACGGGACTCCTGGAGGCTACACCTTC.

A remark on this clonotype: Possible read error: a much larger clone is one base away. The V gene is TRBV30, the J gene TRBJ1-2; D gene uncertain. The ends were cut back, 7 bases at V and 4 bases at J, with 16 bases in the middle. CDR3 length: 13 residues. Per germline, CDR1 GTSNPN and CDR2 SVGIG (reference sequence). This CDR3 is CAFAEDSIYGYTF. In DNA form, the CDR3 reads TGTGCCTTCGCAGAGGATTCCATCTATGGCTACACCTTC.

This clonotype was observed many times. This chain joins TRBV20-1 and TRBJ1-3; possibly TRBD1 for D (6 bases). CDR1 is DFQATT and CDR2 is SNEGSKA in the germline V gene (reference sequence). The V end lost 0 bases, the J end lost 0 bases, and 12 bases lay between the germline ends. The CDR3 loop spans 16 amino acids. CDR3: CSARDSGAPSGNTIYF. The DNA for the CDR3 is TGCAGTGCTAGAGATTCGGGGGCCCCCTCTGGAAACACCATATATTTT.

In the case of this clonotype: This may come from a read error, since a much larger clone is one base off. The chain combines TRBV11-3 with TRBJ2-7; D possibly corresponds to TRBD2 (6 bases). The CDR3 covers 16 residues. The germline V gene encodes CDR1 SGHNT and CDR2 YENEEA. CDR3 bases: TGTGCCAGCAGCTTTGGCCCATCAGGAGCGGGCCACGAGCAGTGCTTC. Residues: CASSFGPSGAGHEQCF.

This chain links TRBV7-3 with TRBJ2-2, with 13 bases that match TRBD2. V was clipped by 5 bases and J by 4 bases; unmatched bases: 7. Per germline, CDR1 SGHTA and CDR2 FQGTGA. This CDR3 has 17 amino acids. As DNA, the CDR3 is TGTGCCAGCAGCCCCGGACTAGCGGGAGTGGGCACCGGGGAGCTGTTTTTT. Translated, it gives CASSPGLAGVGTGELFF.

The sample holds many counts of this clonotype. The J gene is TRBJ2-1, the V gene TRBV12-3 or TRBV12-4; 9 bases line up with TRBD1. With 5 bases clipped from V and 5 bases from J, the junction kept 10 bases outside the gene matches. The length of the CDR3 is 16 residues. The CDR3 coding sequence is TGTGCCAGCAGTAGACGAAAGGACAGGGGACACAATGAGCAGTTCTTC. As protein: CASSRRKDRGHNEQFF.

As concerns this clonotype: A read error is possible here, since a much larger clone lies one base away. The J gene is TRBJ2-6, the V gene TRBV7-2; D is tentatively TRBD1 or TRBD2 (5 bases each). The germline V gene encodes CDR1 SGHTA and CDR2 FQGNSA. The CDR3 sequence is 16 residues long. The CDR3 sequence: CASTLMPTSGGNVLTF. The CDR3 DNA follows: TGTGCCAGCACCCTCATGCCGACCTCTGGGGGCAACGTCCTGACTTTC.